One sample yielded the 10 T cell receptor beta chains listed below, sequenced in a study of regulatory T cells in long-lasting Graves disease (dated by TCRdb to the early 2020s). In light of the paper, this sample's time point label describes: newly diagnosed GD, antithyroid drugs for less than 3 months. For both TCR sequencing and RNA sequencing, RNA was extracted from PBMCs in TRIzol. Library method: multiplex PCR. TCRdb names Illumina HiSeq 4000 as the instrument used. iRepertoire HTBI primers and Arm-PCR amplification of CDR3 regions were used to construct TCR beta libraries. TCRdb passed the public sequencing reads through fastp at Q25 and MiXCR, retaining productive beta sequences. Rows merge per CDR3 protein into single entries with the most common DNA and genes. Within this sample are around 400,000 distinct CDR3 sequences, with 12% of them counted one time only. The top ten clones comprise about 19% of the sample.

The same sample was also studied in work on T cells in Graves' hyperthyroidism and ophthalmopathy.

The sample was peripheral blood mononuclear cells (PBMCs), taken at new diagnosis, from a patient treated with antithyroid drugs. These receptors originate from a woman younger than 30 with Graves disease. Donor details come from another sample of the same person, matched by shared clones.

This clonotype showed up many times. The J gene is TRBJ2-3, the V gene TRBV6-1, with a weak D call TRBD2 (6 bases). V lost 4 bases to trimming and J lost 1 base, with 9 bases between them. Germline CDR1 MNHNS, CDR2 SASEGT. The length of the CDR3 is 14 residues. The chain's CDR3 is CASSVSSGTDTQYF. For the CDR3, the DNA is TGTGCCAGCAGTGTATCTAGCGGCACAGATACGCAGTATTTT.

This clonotype was counted many times. This chain connects TRBV20-1 to TRBJ2-1, with TRBD2 matching over 7 bases. Germline V gives CDR1 DFQATT, CDR2 SNEGSKA (reference sequence). The CDR3 has 15 amino acids. Trimming cost V 3 bases and J 3 bases; bases outside gene matches: 8. The CDR3 region has the DNA TGCAGTGCTAGGCTGCGGGAGACCGGCTACAATGAGCAGTTCTTC. Translation gives CSARLRETGYNEQFF.

This sequence joins TRBV27 and TRBJ2-3, with 8 bases that match TRBD2. In germline, CDR1 is MNHEY, CDR2 SMNVEV (reference sequence). This CDR3 comprises 16 residues. V gave up 6 bases and J gave up 0 bases; unmatched junction bases: 8. The DNA for the CDR3 is TGTGCCAGCAGAGCGGGGGAGCCGTCTAGCACAGATACGCAGTATTTT. Translating it yields CASRAGEPSSTDTQYF.

This clonotype has at least ten counts. The chain joins TRBV6-5 to TRBJ1-1; unclear D gene. The CDR3 totals 17 residues. V was trimmed by 0 bases and J by 6 bases, leaving 20 bases between them. Germline lookup yields CDR1 MNHEY and CDR2 SVGAGI. The CDR3 spells CASSYSASRDGIAEAFF. The DNA for the CDR3 is TGTGCCAGCAGTTACTCTGCGAGTCGAGACGGGATCGCTGAAGCTTTCTTT.

The genes are TRBV27 and TRBJ1-3, with TRBD1 matching over 8 bases. Germline CDR1 reads MNHEY; CDR2 reads SMNVEV (reference sequence). V dropped 6 bases and J dropped 3; count of bases not matched to a gene: 4. This CDR3 region has 14 residues. Written as DNA, the CDR3 is TGTGCCAGCAGCCCGACAGGGGATGGAAACACCATATATTTT. Translated, it gives CASSPTGDGNTIYF.

Many counts were recorded for this clonotype. The V call is TRBV7-3, the J call TRBJ1-1, with D uncertain. The CDR3 spans 14 residues. The germline V gene encodes CDR1 SGHTA and CDR2 FQGTGA. V lost 5 bases and J 2 bases, leaving 12 bases between the germline ends. The CDR3 nucleotides are TGTGCCAGCAGCGTCCAAGGAGGCAACACTGAAGCTTTCTTT. Translating it yields CASSVQGGNTEAFF.

This clonotype was observed at least ten times. The chain has TRBV27 and TRBJ1-1, with TRBD1 identical over 9 bases. Germline CDR1 MNHEY, CDR2 SMNVEV (reference sequence). V trimming: 1 base; J trimming: 5 bases; junction bases outside the gene matches: 2. This CDR3 spans 14 amino acids. The CDR3 DNA sequence: TGTGCCAGCAGTTTATGGACAGGGGAGACTGAAGCTTTCTTT. The encoded protein is CASSLWTGETEAFF.

This clonotype was seen ten or more times. The V call is TRBV12-5, the J call TRBJ2-5; no reliable D call. The V end lost 3 bases, the J end lost 4 bases, and 15 bases lay between the germline ends. The V gene's germline CDR1 is LGHNT and CDR2 FRNRAP. This CDR3 has 15 residues. CDR3 residues: CASGFSRAVRETQYF. The CDR3 region has the DNA TGTGCTAGTGGTTTTTCAAGGGCCGTCAGAGAGACCCAGTACTTC.

This clonotype has at least ten counts. This chain joins TRBV20-1 and TRBJ1-2, with D perhaps matching TRBD1 (6 bases). CDR3 length: 11 amino acids. CDR1 and CDR2 (germline): DFQATT, SNEGSKA (reference sequence). V was cut by 5 bases and J by 5 bases, with 9 bases left in between. DNA for the CDR3: TGCAGTGCTGGGGGCCAGTATGGCTACACCTTC. Its translation is CSAGGQYGYTF.

As regards this clonotype: A read error may be the cause here, since a much bigger clone is one base away. The chain couples TRBV4-3 to TRBJ2-7; D possibly matches TRBD1 or TRBD2 (5 bases each). The CDR3 contains 15 residues. V was clipped by 4 bases and J by 0 bases, with 13 bases between them. Germline-derived CDR1 and CDR2 are LGHNA and YSLEER. The CDR3 nucleotides read TGCGCCAGCAGCCCGGGACCGACGACCTCCTACGAGCAGTACTTC. Its translation is CASSPGPTTSYEQYF.